A single T cell receptor (beta chain) is shown here with its context. The antigen is unknown. This sample is drawn from a study of cytomegalovirus exposure and HLA in healthy donors. For the study at large: The platform used for the roughly 130 validation repertoires matched that of the roughly 720 first-cohort repertoires, a later analysis reported. Points from the study as a whole: Usually a TCR sequence was rare, but some public TCRs were found in many donors. The study designated 160 or so TCR beta chains cytomegalovirus-associated. In the 95 to 150 validation repertoires, a later analysis found that first-cohort TCR clusters tended to co-occur.

The CDR3 is made up of 14 amino acids. V gave up 7 bases and J gave up 2 bases; unmatched junction bases: 5. Germline V gene data show CDR1 as MNHEY and CDR2 as SVGAGI. Measured with immunoSEQ multiplex PCR; TCRdb has only the in-frame clones, and not every one. This table holds approximately 71,000 clones, approximately 90% found once. The chain joins TRBV6-5 to TRBJ2-7; the match to TRBD1 covers 10 bases. The TCR comes from a man between 18 and 35 years old in good health and CMV-seronegative. The specimen was PBMCs. The CDR3 is CASNPGQGTYEQYF. CDR3 DNA: TGTGCCAGCAATCCGGGACAGGGGACCTACGAGCAGTACTTC.